This T cell receptor beta chain was sequenced in a study of T cells in Graves' hyperthyroidism and ophthalmopathy. What was amplified from RNA transcripts were TCR beta CDR3 regions. TCR CDR3 underwent first-round RT-PCR with the HTBI primer set. TCRdb redid the calling of the multiplex PCR reads with MiXCR, one entry per CDR3 protein. The sample lists around 540,000 distinct CDR3 sequences; about 15% were seen once. This clonotype was seen only a few times. What it binds is not known. Every diagnosis used clinical symptoms, serum thyroxine and TRAb, thyroid ultrasound and orbital computed tomography. Findings of the study overall: Ophthalmopathy onset followed model prediction by a median roughly 6.5 months. Researchers report that a 13 V-J model separated ophthalmopathy from stable hyperthyroidism.

The receptor comes from a woman in her 30s with Graves' ophthalmopathy. Source material: blood.

In DNA form, the CDR3 reads TGTGCTAGTGGTTTGACCCGGGATACGCAGTATTTT. Translated, it gives CASGLTRDTQYF. The chain uses TRBV12-5 and TRBJ2-3; no clear D. Germline V CDR1 and CDR2: LGHNT, FRNRAP. The CDR3 contains 12 residues. V was pared by 2 bases and J by 6 bases, with 6 bases between.